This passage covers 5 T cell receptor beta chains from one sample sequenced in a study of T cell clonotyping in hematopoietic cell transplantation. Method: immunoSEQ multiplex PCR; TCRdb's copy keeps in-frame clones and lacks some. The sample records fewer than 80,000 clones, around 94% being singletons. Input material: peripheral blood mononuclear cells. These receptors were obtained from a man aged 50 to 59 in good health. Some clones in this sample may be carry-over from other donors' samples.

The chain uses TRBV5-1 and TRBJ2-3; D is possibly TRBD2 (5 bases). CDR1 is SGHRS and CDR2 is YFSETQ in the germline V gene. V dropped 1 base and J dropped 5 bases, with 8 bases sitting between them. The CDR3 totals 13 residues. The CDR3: CASSLHRGDTQYF. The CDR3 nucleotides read TGCGCCAGCAGCTTGCACCGGGGAGATACGCAGTATTTT. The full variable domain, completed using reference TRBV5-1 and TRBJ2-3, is KAGVTQTPRYLIKTRGQQVTLSCSPISGHRSVSWYQQTPGQGLQFLFEYFSETQRNKGNFPGRFSGRQFSNSRSEMNVSTLELGDSALYLCASSLHRGDTQYFGPGTRLTVL.

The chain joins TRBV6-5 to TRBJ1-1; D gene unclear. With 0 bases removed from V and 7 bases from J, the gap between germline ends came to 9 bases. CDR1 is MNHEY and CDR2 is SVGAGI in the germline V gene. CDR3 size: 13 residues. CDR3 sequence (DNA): TGTGCCAGCAGTTACTCGTTGGCGCGTGAAGCTTTCTTT. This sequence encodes CASSYSLAREAFF.

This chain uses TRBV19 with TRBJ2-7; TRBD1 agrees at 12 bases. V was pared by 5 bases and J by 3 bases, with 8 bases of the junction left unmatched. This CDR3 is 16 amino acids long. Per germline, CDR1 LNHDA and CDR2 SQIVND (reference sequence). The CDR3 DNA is TGTGCCAGTAGTTTGGCGGGGGACAGGGGGCACTACGAGCAGTACTTC. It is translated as CASSLAGDRGHYEQYF.

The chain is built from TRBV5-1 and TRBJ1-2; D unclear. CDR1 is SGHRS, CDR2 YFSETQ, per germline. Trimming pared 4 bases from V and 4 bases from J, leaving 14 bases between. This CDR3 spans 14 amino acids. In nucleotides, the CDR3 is TGCGCCAGCAGCCCCCCCAAGGAAGGCTATGGCTACACCTTC. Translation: CASSPPKEGYGYTF.

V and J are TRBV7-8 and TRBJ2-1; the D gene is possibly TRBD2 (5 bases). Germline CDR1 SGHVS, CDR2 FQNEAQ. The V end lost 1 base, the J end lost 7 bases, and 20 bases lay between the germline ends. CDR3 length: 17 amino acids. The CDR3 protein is CASSLGGAGEWTNEQFF. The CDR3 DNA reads TGTGCCAGCAGCTTAGGGGGAGCCGGGGAGTGGACGAATGAGCAGTTCTTC.